This TCR beta chain was recorded in a study of blood T cell repertoires in COVID-19. Whole-study context: The analysed material was cDNA or gDNA that came from T cells, B-cell-depleted T cells, or PBMCs.

The CDR3 consists of 14 residues. V was cut by 8 bases and J by 14 bases, with 22 bases left in between. Germline V lookup: CDR1 MDHEN, CDR2 SYDVKM. The table came from immunoSEQ multiplex PCR; TCRdb's copy has only in-frame clones and leaves some out. Of 200,000 to 250,000 clones listed, approximately 83% were seen once; the top ten hold over 7.5%. There are a few counts of this clone. The clonotype was recovered from a man older than 75 with acute or convalescent COVID-19. Sequenced sample: peripheral blood. This chain uses TRBV28 with TRBJ1-6, with a possible D match to TRBD1 (5 bases). The CDR3 protein is CASDTPGSHGTLHF. CDR3 nucleotides: TGTGCCAGCGATACCCCAGGGTCCCACGGAACCCTCCACTTT. The full variable domain, with the rest looked up from reference TRBV28 and TRBJ1-6, is DVKVTQSSRYLVKRTGEKVFLECVQDMDHENMFWYRQDPGLGLRLIYFSYDVKMKEKGDIPEGYSVSREKKERFSLILESASTNQTSMYLCASDTPGSHGTLHFGNGTRLTVT.